These T cell receptor beta chains were read from a single sample in a study of T cell responses to AZD1222 COVID-19 vaccine. Profiling relied on immunoSEQ multiplex PCR, and the TCRdb table lists in-frame clones only, not all of them. The sample yields about 100,000 clones, around nine tenths seen once. The sample here was peripheral blood, taken on day 0 of AZD1222 vaccination. The receptors come from an adult in good health. The CDR3 runs from the conserved cysteine through the conserved F or W. A D gene is named only where the DNA matches it firmly. A row's size may be missing; if present it is once, few, many or a size class.

TRBV28	TRBJ1-4	NA	NA	CASSFFDLATNEKLFF	TGTGCCAGCAGTTTCTTCGACCTTGCAACTAATGAAAAACTGTTTTTT
TRBV7-9	TRBJ1-4	TRBD1	NA	CATQDRDNEKLFF	TGTGCCACCCAGGACAGGGATAATGAAAAACTGTTTTTT
TRBV6-6	TRBJ2-3	TRBD1	NA	CASTKRQGAEDTQYF	TGTGCCAGCACCAAGAGACAGGGGGCTGAAGATACGCAGTATTTT
TRBV30	TRBJ1-6	NA	NA	CAWSVRRGNSPLHF	TGTGCCTGGAGTGTACGCAGGGGAAATTCACCCCTCCACTTT
TRBV28	TRBJ1-2	NA	NA	CASSYTVGGARGYTF	TGTGCCAGCAGTTATACCGTCGGGGGCGCCCGTGGCTACACCTTC
TRBV4-1	TRBJ1-5	TRBD1	NA	CASSPDHRGEQPQHF	TGCGCCAGCAGCCCAGACCACAGGGGAGAACAGCCCCAGCATTTT
TRBV6-6	TRBJ2-7	TRBD2	NA	CASSPRTSGGQGQYF	TGTGCCAGCAGCCCCCGGACTAGCGGAGGGCAGGGGCAGTACTTC
TRBV19	TRBJ2-7	NA	NA	CASKDKSQSYEQYF	TGTGCCAGTAAAGACAAGTCGCAGTCCTACGAGCAGTACTTC
TRBV19	TRBJ2-1	TRBD2	NA	CASRRRGLAGADEQFF	TGTGCCAGTAGGCGGCGGGGACTAGCGGGAGCTGATGAGCAGTTCTTC
TRBV4-2	TRBJ2-1	NA	NA	CASSQEALGGRVKEQFF	TGTGCCAGCAGCCAAGAGGCCCTGGGGGGGCGGGTGAAGGAGCAGTTCTTC
TRBV5-1	TRBJ1-5	NA	NA	CASSSEDSDLHSNQPQHF	TGCGCCAGCAGCTCGGAGGACAGTGACCTCCATAGCAATCAGCCCCAGCATTTT
TRBV6-4	TRBJ2-3	TRBD2	NA	CASSDGAGGTDTQYF	TGTGCCAGCAGTGACGGGGCGGGAGGAACAGATACGCAGTATTTT
TRBV11-3	TRBJ2-7	NA	NA	CASSLSDGHSYEQYF	TGTGCCAGCAGCCTATCAGACGGGCACTCCTACGAGCAGTACTTC
TRBV6-5	TRBJ1-1	NA	NA	CASSYGRANTEAFF	TGTGCCAGCAGTTACGGACGGGCAAACACTGAAGCTTTCTTT
TRBV2	TRBJ2-7	NA	few	CASRIAALGEMEYF	TGTGCCAGCAGGATAGCGGCCCTCGGCGAGATGGAGTACTTC
TRBV6-5	TRBJ1-6	TRBD1	once	CASSYGPGTGNSPLHF	TGTGCCAGCAGTTACGGGCCGGGGACAGGGAATTCACCCCTCCACTTT
TRBV28	TRBJ1-2	TRBD1	NA	CASKTGANYGYTF	TGTGCCAGCAAGACAGGGGCTAACTATGGCTACACCTTC
TRBV10-3	TRBJ2-2	NA	NA	CATAGQANTGELFF	TGTGCCACCGCGGGGCAGGCGAACACCGGGGAGCTGTTTTTT
TRBV18	TRBJ2-5	NA	NA	CATPGSVETQYF	TGTGCCACCCCAGGGAGCGTGGAGACCCAGTACTTC
TRBV28	TRBJ1-5	TRBD1	NA	CASSLQGAQPQHF	TGTGCCAGCAGTTTACAGGGGGCTCAGCCCCAGCATTTT
TRBV27	TRBJ2-1	NA	NA	CASSSWTAPNLNEQFF	TGTGCCAGCAGTTCATGGACAGCCCCGAACTTAAATGAGCAGTTCTTC
TRBV15	TRBJ2-1	NA	few	CATSFGGKTWPYNEQFF	TGTGCCACCAGCTTCGGGGGAAAAACATGGCCCTACAATGAGCAGTTCTTC
TRBV12-3/TRBV12-4	TRBJ1-5	NA	NA	CASSQGQPQHF	TGTGCCAGCAGTCAAGGCCAGCCCCAGCATTTT
TRBV5-4	TRBJ2-2	TRBD2	NA	CASSYTSGYYTGELFF	TGTGCCAGCAGCTACACTAGCGGGTATTACACCGGGGAGCTGTTTTTT
TRBV19	TRBJ2-2	NA	NA	CASSSRDKGPINTGELFF	TGTGCCAGTAGTAGCCGGGACAAGGGACCGATTAACACCGGGGAGCTGTTTTTT
TRBV27	TRBJ2-1	NA	once	CASSLLGGSNEQFF	TGTGCCAGCAGTTTACTTGGGGGGAGCAATGAGCAGTTCTTC
TRBV5-8	TRBJ2-1	TRBD2	NA	CASSFYRTSPNEQFF	TGTGCCAGCAGCTTTTACCGGACTAGCCCAAATGAGCAGTTCTTC
TRBV5-6	TRBJ2-7	TRBD2	few	CASSGGGLAGSLLQYF	TGTGCCAGCAGCGGAGGGGGACTAGCGGGATCCTTGTTGCAGTACTTC
TRBV27	TRBJ2-4	TRBD2	NA	CASSLRGLSEAKNIQYF	TGTGCCAGCAGTCTAAGGGGACTATCTGAAGCCAAAAACATTCAGTACTTC
TRBV6-5	TRBJ1-1	NA	NA	CATGVNTEAFF	TGTGCCACAGGGGTGAACACTGAAGCTTTCTTT
TRBV10-3	TRBJ2-1	NA	NA	CAISLRIANNEQFF	TGTGCCATCAGCCTGAGGATAGCGAATAATGAGCAGTTCTTC
TRBV7-9	TRBJ2-6	TRBD1	NA	CASSLRTGAFSGANVLTF	TGTGCCAGCAGCTTACGGACAGGGGCCTTCTCTGGGGCCAACGTCCTGACTTTC
TRBV11-2	TRBJ2-7	NA	NA	CASGDISYEQYF	TGTGCCAGCGGGGACATCTCCTACGAGCAGTACTTC
TRBV19	TRBJ2-7	NA	NA	CASSIERRSRGHEQYF	TGTGCCAGTAGCATTGAGAGGAGGAGCAGGGGCCACGAGCAGTACTTC
TRBV5-1	TRBJ2-7	TRBD2	NA	CASRGAGRAYEQYF	TGCGCCAGCAGAGGGGCGGGGAGGGCCTACGAGCAGTACTTC
TRBV5-5	TRBJ1-3	NA	NA	CASSFANTIYF	TGTGCCAGCAGCTTTGCCAACACCATATATTTT
TRBV3-1/TRBV3-2	TRBJ1-4	NA	NA	CASAPPSNEKLFF	TGTGCCAGCGCCCCCCCCTCGAATGAAAAACTGTTTTTT
TRBV28	TRBJ2-1	NA	NA	CASSFDSNSYNEQFF	TGTGCCAGCAGTTTTGACAGCAACTCCTACAATGAGCAGTTCTTC
TRBV6-5	TRBJ1-2	NA	NA	CASRVWGTGTF	NA
TRBV7-9	TRBJ2-1	TRBD2	NA	CASSSVKGAGDYNEQFF	TGTGCCAGCAGCTCCGTAAAGGGCGCGGGAGACTACAATGAGCAGTTCTTC
TRBV6-5	TRBJ1-1	NA	NA	CASSGTRNTEAFF	TGTGCCAGCAGCGGGACACGGAACACTGAAGCTTTCTTT
TRBV28	TRBJ2-2	NA	NA	CASSAGQFNTGELFF	TGTGCCAGCAGCGCGGGACAGTTTAACACCGGGGAGCTGTTTTTT
TRBV10-3	TRBJ2-6	TRBD1	NA	CAISARSGGQGALGANVLTF	TGTGCCATCAGTGCAAGATCCGGGGGACAGGGGGCGCTTGGGGCCAACGTCCTGACTTTC
TRBV28	TRBJ1-2	NA	NA	CASRGLHYGYTF	TGTGCCAGCAGGGGGCTTCACTATGGCTACACCTTC
TRBV7-8	TRBJ2-7	TRBD1	once	CATTVLPPGQGAYEQYF	TGTGCCACCACGGTGCTCCCACCAGGGCAGGGGGCCTACGAGCAGTACTTC
TRBV2	TRBJ1-4	NA	NA	CACLRGANEKLFF	TGTGCCTGCCTTAGGGGAGCCAATGAAAAACTGTTTTTT
TRBV27	TRBJ1-1	NA	NA	CASSLSSRSEAFF	TGTGCCAGCAGTTTATCTAGCCGATCTGAAGCTTTCTTT